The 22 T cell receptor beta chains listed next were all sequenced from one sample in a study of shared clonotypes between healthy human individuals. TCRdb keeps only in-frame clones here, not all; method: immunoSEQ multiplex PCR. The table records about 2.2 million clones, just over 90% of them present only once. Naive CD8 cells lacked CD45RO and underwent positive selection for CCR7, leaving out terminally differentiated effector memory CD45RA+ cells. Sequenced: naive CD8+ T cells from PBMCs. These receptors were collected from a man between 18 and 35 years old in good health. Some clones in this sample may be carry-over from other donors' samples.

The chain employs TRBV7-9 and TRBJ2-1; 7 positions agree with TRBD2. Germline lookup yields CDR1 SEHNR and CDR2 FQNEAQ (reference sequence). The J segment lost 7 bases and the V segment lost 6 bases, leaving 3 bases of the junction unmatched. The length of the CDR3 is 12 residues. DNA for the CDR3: TGTGCCAGCAGGGTCGGGGGGAATGAGCAGTTCTTC. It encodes CASRVGGNEQFF. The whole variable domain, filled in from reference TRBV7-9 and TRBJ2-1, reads DTGVSQNPRHKITKRGQNVTFRCDPISEHNRLYWYRQTLGQGPEFLTYFQNEAQLEKSRLLSDRFSAERPKGSFSTLEIQRTEQGDSAMYLCASRVGGNEQFFGPGTRLTVL.

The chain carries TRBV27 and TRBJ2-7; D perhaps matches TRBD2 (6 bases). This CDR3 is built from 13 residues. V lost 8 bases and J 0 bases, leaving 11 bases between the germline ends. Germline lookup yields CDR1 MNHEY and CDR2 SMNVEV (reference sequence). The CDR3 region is CASGGTYSYEQYF. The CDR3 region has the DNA TGTGCCAGCGGAGGGACTTACTCCTACGAGCAGTACTTC.

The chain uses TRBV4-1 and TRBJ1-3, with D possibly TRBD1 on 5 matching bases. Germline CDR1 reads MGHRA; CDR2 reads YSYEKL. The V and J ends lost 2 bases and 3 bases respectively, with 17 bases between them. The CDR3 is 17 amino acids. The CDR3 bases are TGCGCCAGCAGCCAAATAGCGAGTGGGACTTTTGGAAACACCATATATTTT. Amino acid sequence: CASSQIASGTFGNTIYF.

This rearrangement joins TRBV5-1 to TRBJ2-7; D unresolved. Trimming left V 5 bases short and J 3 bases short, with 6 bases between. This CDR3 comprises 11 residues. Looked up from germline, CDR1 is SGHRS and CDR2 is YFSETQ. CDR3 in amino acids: CASRVDYEQYF. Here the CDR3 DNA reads TGCGCCAGCAGGGTAGACTACGAGCAGTACTTC. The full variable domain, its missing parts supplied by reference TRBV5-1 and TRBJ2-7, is KAGVTQTPRYLIKTRGQQVTLSCSPISGHRSVSWYQQTPGQGLQFLFEYFSETQRNKGNFPGRFSGRQFSNSRSEMNVSTLELGDSALYLCASRVDYEQYFGPGTRLTVT.

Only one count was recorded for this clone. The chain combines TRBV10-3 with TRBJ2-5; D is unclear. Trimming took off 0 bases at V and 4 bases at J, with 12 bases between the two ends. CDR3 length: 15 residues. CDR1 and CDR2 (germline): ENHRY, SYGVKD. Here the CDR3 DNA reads TGTGCCATCAGTGAGTCGAAGGGCCGCCCAGAGACCCAGTACTTC. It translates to CAISESKGRPETQYF.

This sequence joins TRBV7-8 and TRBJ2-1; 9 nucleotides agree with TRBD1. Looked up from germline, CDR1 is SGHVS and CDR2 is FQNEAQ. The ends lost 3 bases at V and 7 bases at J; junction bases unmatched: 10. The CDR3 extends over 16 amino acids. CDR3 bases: TGTGCCAGCAGCTTCCGTCCCGGGACAGGGAGAAATGAGCAGTTCTTC. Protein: CASSFRPGTGRNEQFF. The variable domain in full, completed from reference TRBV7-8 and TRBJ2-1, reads GAGVSQSPRYKVAKRGQDVALRCDPISGHVSLFWYQQALGQGPEFLTYFQNEAQLDKSGLPSDRFFAERPEGSVSTLKIQRTQQEDSAVYLCASSFRPGTGRNEQFFGPGTRLTVL.

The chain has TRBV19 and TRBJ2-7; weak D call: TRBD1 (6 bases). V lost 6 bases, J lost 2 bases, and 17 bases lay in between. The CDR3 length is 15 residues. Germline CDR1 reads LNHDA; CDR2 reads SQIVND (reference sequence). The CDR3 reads CASRTRDTPTYEQYF. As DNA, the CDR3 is TGTGCCAGTAGAACTCGGGACACCCCAACCTACGAGCAGTACTTC.

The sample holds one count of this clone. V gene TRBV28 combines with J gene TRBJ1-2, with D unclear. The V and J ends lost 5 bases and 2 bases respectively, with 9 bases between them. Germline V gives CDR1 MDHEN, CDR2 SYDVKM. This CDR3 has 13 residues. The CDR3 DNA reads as TGTGCCAGCAGTATGCGATTAAACTATGGCTACACCTTC. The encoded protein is CASSMRLNYGYTF.

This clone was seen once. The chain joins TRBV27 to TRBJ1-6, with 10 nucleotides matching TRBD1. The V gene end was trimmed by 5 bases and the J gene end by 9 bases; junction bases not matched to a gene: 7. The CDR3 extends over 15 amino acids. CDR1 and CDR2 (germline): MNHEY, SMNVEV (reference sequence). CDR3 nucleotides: TGTGCCAGCAGTCTCCGGACAGGGGGAATTTCACCCCTCCACTTT. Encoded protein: CASSLRTGGISPLHF.

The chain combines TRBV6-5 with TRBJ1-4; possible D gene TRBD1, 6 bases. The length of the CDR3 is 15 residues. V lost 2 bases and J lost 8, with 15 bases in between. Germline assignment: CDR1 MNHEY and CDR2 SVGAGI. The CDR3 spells CASSYGTGLGEKLFF. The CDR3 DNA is TGTGCCAGCAGTTACGGTACAGGGCTTGGGGAAAAACTGTTTTTT.

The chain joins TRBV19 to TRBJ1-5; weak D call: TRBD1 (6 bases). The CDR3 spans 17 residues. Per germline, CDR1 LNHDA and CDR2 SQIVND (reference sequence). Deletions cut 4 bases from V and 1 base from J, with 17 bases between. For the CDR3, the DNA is TGTGCCAGTAGTACAAAAACAGGGATACGGAGCAATCAGCCCCAGCATTTT. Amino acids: CASSTKTGIRSNQPQHF.

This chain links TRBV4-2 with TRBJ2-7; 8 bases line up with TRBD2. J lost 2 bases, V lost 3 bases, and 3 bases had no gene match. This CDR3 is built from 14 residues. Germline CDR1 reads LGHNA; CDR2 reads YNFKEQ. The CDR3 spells CASSQTSVPYEQYF. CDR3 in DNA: TGTGCCAGCAGCCAGACTAGCGTTCCCTACGAGCAGTACTTC.

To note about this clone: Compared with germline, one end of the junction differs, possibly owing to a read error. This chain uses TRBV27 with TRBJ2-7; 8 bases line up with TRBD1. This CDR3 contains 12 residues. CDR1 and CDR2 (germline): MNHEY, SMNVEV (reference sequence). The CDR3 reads CASSDSLDRGDF. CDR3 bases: TGTGCCAGCAGTGATTCCCTTGACAGGGGCGACTTC.

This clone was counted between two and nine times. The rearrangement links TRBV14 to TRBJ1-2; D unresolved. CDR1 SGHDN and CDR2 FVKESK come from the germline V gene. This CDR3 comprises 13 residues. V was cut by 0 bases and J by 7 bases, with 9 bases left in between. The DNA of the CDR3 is TGTGCCAGCAGCCAAGATCGATCGGGTGGCTACACCTTC. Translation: CASSQDRSGGYTF. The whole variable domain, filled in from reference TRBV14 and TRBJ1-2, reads EAGVTQFPSHSVIEKGQTVTLRCDPISGHDNLYWYRRVMGKEIKFLLHFVKESKQDESGMPNNRFLAERTGGTYSTLKVQPAELEDSGVYFCASSQDRSGGYTFGSGTRLTVV.

The CDR3 nucleotides are TGTGCCAGCAGTGAAGTAGTCGGGGGAGAAGGCTACACCTTC. Protein product: CASSEVVGGEGYTF. V is TRBV6-1 and J is TRBJ1-2, with D tentatively TRBD1 (5 bases). The V gene lost 1 base and the J gene lost 8 bases, with 14 bases spanning the gap. The germline CDR1 and CDR2 sequences are MNHNS and SASEGT. The CDR3 runs to 14 residues.

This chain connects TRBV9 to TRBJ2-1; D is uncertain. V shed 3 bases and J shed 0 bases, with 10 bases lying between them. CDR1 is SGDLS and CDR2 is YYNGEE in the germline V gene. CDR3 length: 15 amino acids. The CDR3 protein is CASSAASVSYNEQFF. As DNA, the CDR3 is TGTGCCAGCAGCGCCGCCAGTGTCTCCTACAATGAGCAGTTCTTC.

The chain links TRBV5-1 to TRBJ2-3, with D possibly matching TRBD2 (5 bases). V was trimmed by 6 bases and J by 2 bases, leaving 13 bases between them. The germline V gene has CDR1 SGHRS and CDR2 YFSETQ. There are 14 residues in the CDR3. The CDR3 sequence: CASTPTRDTDTQYF. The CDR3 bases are TGCGCCAGCACTCCAACCCGGGACACAGATACGCAGTATTTT.

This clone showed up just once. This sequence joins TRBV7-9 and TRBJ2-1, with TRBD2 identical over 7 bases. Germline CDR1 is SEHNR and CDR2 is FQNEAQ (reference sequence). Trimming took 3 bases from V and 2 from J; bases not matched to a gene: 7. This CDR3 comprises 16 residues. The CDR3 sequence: CASSLKGGSPYNEQFF. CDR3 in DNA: TGTGCCAGCAGCTTGAAAGGCGGGAGCCCCTACAATGAGCAGTTCTTC.

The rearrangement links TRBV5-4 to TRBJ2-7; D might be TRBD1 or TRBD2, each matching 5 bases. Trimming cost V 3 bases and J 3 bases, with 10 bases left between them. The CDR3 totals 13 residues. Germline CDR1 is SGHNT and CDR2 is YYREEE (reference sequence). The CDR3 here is CASSWDGGYEQYF. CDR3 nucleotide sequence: TGTGCCAGCAGCTGGGACGGAGGCTACGAGCAGTACTTC.

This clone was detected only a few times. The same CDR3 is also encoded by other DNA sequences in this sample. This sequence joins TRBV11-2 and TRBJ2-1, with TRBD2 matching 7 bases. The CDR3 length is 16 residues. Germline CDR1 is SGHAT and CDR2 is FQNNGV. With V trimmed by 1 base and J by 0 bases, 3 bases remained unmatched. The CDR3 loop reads CASSLGGGSSYNEQFF. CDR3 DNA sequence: TGTGCCAGCAGCTTAGGCGGCGGGAGCTCCTACAATGAGCAGTTCTTC.

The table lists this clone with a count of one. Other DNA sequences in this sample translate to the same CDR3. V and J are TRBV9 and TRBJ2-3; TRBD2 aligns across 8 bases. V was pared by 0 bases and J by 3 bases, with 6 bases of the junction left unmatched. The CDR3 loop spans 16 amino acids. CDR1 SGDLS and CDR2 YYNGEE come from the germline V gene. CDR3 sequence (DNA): TGTGCCAGCAGCGTAGGGCGGGAGGTGGTGACAGATACGCAGTATTTT. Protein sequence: CASSVGREVVTDTQYF.

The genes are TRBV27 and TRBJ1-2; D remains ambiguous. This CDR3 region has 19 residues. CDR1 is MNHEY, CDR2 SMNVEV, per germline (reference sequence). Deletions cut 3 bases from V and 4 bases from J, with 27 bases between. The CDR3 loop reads CASSFLPPRSYERSYGYTF. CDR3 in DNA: TGTGCCAGCAGTTTCTTGCCCCCGCGGTCGTACGAGCGGTCCTATGGCTACACCTTC.